This TCR beta chain was found in a study of cytomegalovirus exposure and HLA in healthy donors. Study-wide results and limits: Per published accounts, TCR beta sequences correctly predicted the HLA-A and HLA-B alleles of most subjects. Rare sequences made up most TCRs, while some public TCRs were found in many donors. Versus the roughly 670-donor mean, an Asian-associated ancestry cluster reportedly showed fewer N-insertions in a later analysis. Being productive about 87% or about 30% of the time was typical of most TCR beta V segments in an earlier analysis.

Concerning this clone: Its antigen remains unidentified.

It was with 60 Vbeta and 13 Jbeta primers that the PCR ran. Clones were read by immunoSEQ multiplex PCR, and TCRdb kept only the in-frame ones, dropping some. This sample yields about 200,000 clones, of which 75% to 85% are seen a single time; 2.5% to 3.5% belongs to the top ten. The CDR3 sequence is 15 residues long. Trimming took off 5 bases at V and 1 base at J, with 13 bases between the two ends. CDR1 and CDR2 (germline): MDHEN, SYDVKM. The J gene is TRBJ2-3, the V gene TRBV28, with a possible D match to TRBD1 (6 bases). The TCR sequence derives from a woman aged 35 to 49 in good health and CMV-seronegative. What was sequenced was PBMCs. The CDR3 DNA follows: TGTGCCAGCAGTCCCAGGGGTGTCGGCACAGATACGCAGTATTTT. Residues: CASSPRGVGTDTQYF.